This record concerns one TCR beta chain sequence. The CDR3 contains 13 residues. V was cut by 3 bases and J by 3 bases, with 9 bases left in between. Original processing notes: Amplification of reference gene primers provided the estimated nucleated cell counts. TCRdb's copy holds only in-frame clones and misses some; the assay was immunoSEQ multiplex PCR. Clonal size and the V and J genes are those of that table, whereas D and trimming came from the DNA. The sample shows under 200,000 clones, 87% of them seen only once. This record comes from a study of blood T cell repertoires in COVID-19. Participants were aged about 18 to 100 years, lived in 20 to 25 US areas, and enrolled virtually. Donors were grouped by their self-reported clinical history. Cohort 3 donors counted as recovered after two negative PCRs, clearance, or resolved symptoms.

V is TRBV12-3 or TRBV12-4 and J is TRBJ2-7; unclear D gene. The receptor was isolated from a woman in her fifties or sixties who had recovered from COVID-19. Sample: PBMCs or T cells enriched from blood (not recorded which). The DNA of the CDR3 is TGTGCCAGCAGTTTTGGCCACCTCTACGAGCAGTACTTC. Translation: CASSFGHLYEQYF.